This T cell receptor beta chain derives from a study of identical twins. Study results and caveats: Out-of-frame alpha sequences shared by twins were enriched for low generation probability.

Carrying unique molecular identifiers, the cDNA also gained a universal primer site through template switching. TCRdb used MiXCR to reprocess the 5' RACE reads, holding one entry per CDR3 protein. The sample gives 510,000 or so distinct CDR3 sequences, over 12% of which show up once; roughly 0.43% is in the top ten. The V and J ends lost 5 bases and 9 bases respectively, with 14 bases between them. Germline V gene lookup returns CDR1 KGHSH and CDR2 LQKENI. The CDR3 extends over 13 amino acids. A remark on this clonotype: The antigen is not known.

A further study also used this sample, focusing on yellow fever vaccine responses in identical twins.

V gene TRBV18 combines with J gene TRBJ2-1; a weak D match, TRBD2 (5 bases). The TCR was taken from a young woman in good health. Specimen: CD4+ T cells sorted from blood. CDR3 DNA sequence: TGTGCCAGCTCATTAGTGGGAGACTCTGAGCAGTTCTTC. Its translation is CASSLVGDSEQFF. Filled out from reference TRBV18 and TRBJ2-1, the complete variable domain reads NAGVMQNPRHLVRRRGQEARLRCSPMKGHSHVYWYRQLPEEGLKFMVYLQKENIIDESGMPKERFSAEFPKEGPSILRIQQVVRGDSAAYFCASSLVGDSEQFFGPGTRLTVL.